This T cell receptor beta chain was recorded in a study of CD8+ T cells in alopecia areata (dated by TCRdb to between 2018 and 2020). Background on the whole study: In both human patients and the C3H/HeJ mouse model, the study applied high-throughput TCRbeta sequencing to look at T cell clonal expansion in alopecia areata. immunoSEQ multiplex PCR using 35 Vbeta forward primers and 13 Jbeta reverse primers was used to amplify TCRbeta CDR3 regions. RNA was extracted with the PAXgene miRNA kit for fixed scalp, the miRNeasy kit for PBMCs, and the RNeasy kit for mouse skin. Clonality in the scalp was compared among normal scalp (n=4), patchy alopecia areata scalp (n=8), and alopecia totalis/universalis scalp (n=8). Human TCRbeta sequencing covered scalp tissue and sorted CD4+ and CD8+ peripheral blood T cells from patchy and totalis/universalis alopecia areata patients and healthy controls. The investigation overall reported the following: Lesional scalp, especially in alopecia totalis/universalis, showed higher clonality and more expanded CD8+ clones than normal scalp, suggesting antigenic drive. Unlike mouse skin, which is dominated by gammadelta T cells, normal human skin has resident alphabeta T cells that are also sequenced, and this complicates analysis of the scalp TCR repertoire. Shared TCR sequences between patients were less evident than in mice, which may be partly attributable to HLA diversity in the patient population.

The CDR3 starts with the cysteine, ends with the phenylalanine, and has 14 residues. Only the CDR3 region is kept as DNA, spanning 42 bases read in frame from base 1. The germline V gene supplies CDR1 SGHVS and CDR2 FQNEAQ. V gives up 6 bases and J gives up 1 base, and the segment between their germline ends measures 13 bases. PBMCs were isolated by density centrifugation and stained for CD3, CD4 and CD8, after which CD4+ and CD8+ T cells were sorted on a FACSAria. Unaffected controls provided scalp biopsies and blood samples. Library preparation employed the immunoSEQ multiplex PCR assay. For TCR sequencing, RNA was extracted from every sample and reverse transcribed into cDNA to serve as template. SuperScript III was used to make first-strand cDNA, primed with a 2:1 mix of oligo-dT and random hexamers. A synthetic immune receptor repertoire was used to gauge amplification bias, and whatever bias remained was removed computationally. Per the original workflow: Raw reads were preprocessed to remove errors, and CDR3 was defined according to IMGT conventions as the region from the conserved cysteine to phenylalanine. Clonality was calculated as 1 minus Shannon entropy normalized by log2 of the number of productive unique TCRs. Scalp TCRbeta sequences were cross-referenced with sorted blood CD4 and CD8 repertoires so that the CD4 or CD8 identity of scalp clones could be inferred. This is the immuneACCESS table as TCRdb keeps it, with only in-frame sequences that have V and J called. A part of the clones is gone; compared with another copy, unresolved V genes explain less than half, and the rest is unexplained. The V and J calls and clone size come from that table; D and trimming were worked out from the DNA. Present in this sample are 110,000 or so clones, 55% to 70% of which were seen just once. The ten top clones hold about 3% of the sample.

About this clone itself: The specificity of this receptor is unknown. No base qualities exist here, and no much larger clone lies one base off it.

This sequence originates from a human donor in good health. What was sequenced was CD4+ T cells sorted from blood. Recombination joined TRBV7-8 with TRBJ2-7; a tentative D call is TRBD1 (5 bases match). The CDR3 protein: CASSYRQNSYEQYF. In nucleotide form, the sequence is TGTGCCAGCAGTTACCGACAGAATTCCTACGAGCAGTACTTC.